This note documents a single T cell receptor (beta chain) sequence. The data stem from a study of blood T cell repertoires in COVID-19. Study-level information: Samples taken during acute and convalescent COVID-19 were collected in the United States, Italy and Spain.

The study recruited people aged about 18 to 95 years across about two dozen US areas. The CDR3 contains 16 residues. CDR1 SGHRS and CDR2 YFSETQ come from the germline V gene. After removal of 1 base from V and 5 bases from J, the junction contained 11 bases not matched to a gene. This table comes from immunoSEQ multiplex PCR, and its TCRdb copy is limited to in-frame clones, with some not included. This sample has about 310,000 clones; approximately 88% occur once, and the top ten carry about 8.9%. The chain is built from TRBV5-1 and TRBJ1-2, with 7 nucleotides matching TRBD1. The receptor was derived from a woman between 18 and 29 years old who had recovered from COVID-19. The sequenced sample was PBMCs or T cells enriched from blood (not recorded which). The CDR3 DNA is TGCGCCAGCAGCTTGTGGAACGGGGGACAGAGTTATGGCTACACCTTC. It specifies CASSLWNGGQSYGYTF.